The 4 T cell receptor beta chains reported below all come from one sample, sequenced in a study of cytomegalovirus exposure and HLA in healthy donors. Researchers ran the PCR with 60 Vbeta and 13 Jbeta primers. Clones were read by immunoSEQ multiplex PCR, and TCRdb kept only the in-frame ones, dropping some. The sample consists of 150,000 or so clones, roughly three quarters of them appearing once. The source material was PBMCs. Every receptor here comes from a man aged 30-40 years in good health and CMV-seropositive.

J is TRBJ1-6 and V is TRBV7-9; TRBD1 is a possible D gene (5 bases). The CDR3 is made up of 12 amino acids. The ends were cut back, 4 bases at V and 10 bases at J, with 8 bases in the middle. Germline lookup yields CDR1 SEHNR and CDR2 FQNEAQ (reference sequence). The CDR3: CASSSRGSPLHF. The CDR3 bases are TGTGCCAGCAGCTCGCGGGGGTCACCCCTCCACTTT.

The chain combines TRBV2 with TRBJ2-5, with D perhaps matching TRBD1 (7 bases). CDR1 is SNHLY, CDR2 FYNNEI, per germline. V lost 5 bases and J lost 3, with 13 bases in between. The CDR3 length is 14 residues. The CDR3 spells CASSQGGGKETQYF. In DNA form, the CDR3 reads TGTGCCAGCAGTCAAGGGGGCGGGAAAGAGACCCAGTACTTC.

The chain joins TRBV7-6 to TRBJ2-1, with 7 nucleotides matching TRBD2. This CDR3 region has 18 residues. V dropped 5 bases and J dropped 1; count of bases not matched to a gene: 14. CDR1 and CDR2 (germline): SGHVS, FNYEAQ. The CDR3 sequence: CASSQMSGGSFSYNEQFF. The CDR3 nucleotides are TGTGCCAGCAGCCAAATGTCTGGCGGGAGCTTTTCCTACAATGAGCAGTTCTTC.

V gene TRBV4-1 combines with J gene TRBJ2-7; TRBD2 aligns across 13 bases. V shed 5 bases, J shed 2 bases, and the junction held 3 bases outside the gene matches. The CDR3 covers 15 residues. Germline-derived CDR1 and CDR2 are MGHRA and YSYEKL. The DNA for the CDR3 is TGCGCCAGCAGCTTGGGGACTAGCGGGACCTACGAGCAGTACTTC. Protein product: CASSLGTSGTYEQYF.